These T cell receptor beta chains were read from a single sample in a study of CXCR3 chemokines and chemotherapy response in bladder cancer. TCRdb re-called the PCR reads through MiXCR, storing one row per CDR3 protein. In the table there are some 8,100 distinct CDR3 sequences, around 12% of which are singletons. The material was obtained from a patient whose treatment included neoadjuvant chemotherapy. Receptors were obtained from a human donor with bladder cancer that responded to neoadjuvant chemotherapy. Both conserved end residues are part of each CDR3. The D gene is left open where the match is weak. Size is omitted from some rows. Given values are once, few, many or a class for expanded clones.

>medium-sized|TRBJ1-6|TRBV7-9|.
CASTGEGSPLHF
TGTGCCAGCACGGGCGAGGGGTCACCCCTCCACTTT
>medium-sized|TRBJ2-4|TRBV6-5|.
CASRGGGYIQYF
TGTGCCAGCAGAGGAGGAGGGTACATTCAGTACTTC
>once|TRBJ2-5|TRBV7-2|.
CASSLAPRETQYF
TGTGCCAGCAGCTTAGCCCCAAGAGAGACCCAGTACTTC
>many|TRBJ2-7|TRBV19|TRBD1
CATYRGRKYEQYF
TGTGCCACCTACAGGGGGCGCAAGTACGAGCAGTACTTC
>many|TRBJ2-7|TRBV29-1|.
CSVGGRTYEQYF
TGCAGCGTGGGGGGCAGAACCTACGAGCAGTACTTC
>many|TRBJ2-3|TRBV6-1|.
CASSEALTDTQYF
TGTGCCAGCAGTGAAGCGCTTACAGATACGCAGTATTTT
>many|TRBJ1-3|TRBV10-1|.
CASSEGGGGNTIYF
TGCGCCAGCAGTGAAGGTGGTGGTGGAAACACCATATATTTT
>many|TRBJ2-3|TRBV30|.
CAWSNSAADTQYF
TGTGCCTGGTCCAATAGCGCCGCAGATACGCAGTATTTT
>many|TRBJ2-5|TRBV6-6|TRBD2
CASRSSGALQETQYF
TGTGCCAGCAGAAGTAGCGGGGCCCTCCAAGAGACCCAGTACTTC
>medium-sized|TRBJ2-3|TRBV6-6|.
CASRLDSTDTQYF
TGTGCCAGCAGACTGGACAGCACAGATACGCAGTATTTT
>many|TRBJ2-7|TRBV30|TRBD2
CAWSVGLGAYEQYF
TGTGCCTGGAGTGTGGGACTAGGGGCCTACGAGCAGTACTTC
>many|TRBJ2-1|TRBV11-2|TRBD1
CASSRDRGSDEQFF
TGTGCCAGCAGCCGGGACAGGGGGTCGGACGAGCAGTTCTTC
>many|TRBJ1-2|TRBV19|.
CASRSREMGYGYTF
TGTGCCAGTAGGAGCAGGGAAATGGGCTATGGCTACACCTTC
>medium-sized|TRBJ2-3|TRBV29-1|TRBD2
CSVGEQGLGTQYF
TGCAGCGTTGGAGAACAGGGACTAGGGACGCAGTATTTT
>medium-sized|TRBJ1-2|TRBV6-1|.
CASKRGVQGAEWYGYTF
TGTGCCAGCAAACGAGGTGTTCAAGGGGCGGAGTGGTATGGCTACACCTTC
>.|TRBJ2-7|TRBV12-3/TRBV12-4|.
CASSLSPYEQYF
TGTGCCAGCAGTTTATCCCCCTACGAGCAGTACTTC
>few|TRBJ2-1|TRBV5-6|.
CASSLVAATPYNEQFF
TGTGCCAGCAGCTTGGTGGCCGCCACCCCCTACAATGAGCAGTTCTTC
>.|TRBJ2-3|TRBV12-3/TRBV12-4|TRBD2
CASSDGLAGVDTQYF
TGTGCCAGCAGTGATGGCCTAGCGGGGGTTGATACGCAGTATTTT
>many|TRBJ2-7|TRBV18|TRBD1
CASSYLRDRESYEQYF
TGTGCCAGCTCGTATCTTAGGGACAGGGAATCCTACGAGCAGTACTTC
>many|TRBJ2-7|TRBV7-2|.
CASSFMGQGDEQYF
TGTGCCAGCAGCTTTATGGGGCAGGGCGACGAGCAGTACTTC
>few|TRBJ2-7|TRBV30|TRBD1
CAWRGQGSRSYF
TGTGCCTGGAGGGGACAGGGGTCGAGGTCGTACTTC
>many|TRBJ1-3|TRBV5-6|.
CASSLSGRSGNTIYF
TGTGCCAGCAGCTTGTCAGGGAGATCTGGAAACACCATATATTTT
>.|TRBJ1-4|TRBV12-3/TRBV12-4|.
CASRAVVKLATNEKLFF
TGTGCCAGCAGGGCGGTCGTCAAACTGGCAACTAATGAAAAACTGTTTTTT
>.|TRBJ2-1|TRBV7-9|TRBD2
CASSLAASGGSHNEQFF
TGTGCCAGCAGCTTAGCGGCTAGCGGGGGTTCCCACAATGAGCAGTTCTTC
>medium-sized|TRBJ2-2|TRBV6-1|TRBD2
CASRTRTSGGAGGELFF
TGTGCCAGCAGGACCCGGACTAGCGGGGGGGCCGGCGGGGAGCTGTTTTTT
>many|TRBJ1-6|TRBV19|.
CASKGSGNSPLHF
TGTGCCAGTAAGGGCTCCGGAAATTCACCCCTCCACTTT